Presented here are 8 T cell receptor beta chains from one specimen sequenced in a study of T cell responses to AZD1222 COVID-19 vaccine. Measured with immunoSEQ multiplex PCR; TCRdb has only the in-frame clones, and not every one. Here the sample spans about 140,000 clones, just under 95% being singletons. This specimen was peripheral blood, taken on day 0 of AZD1222 vaccination. Every receptor here comes from an adult in good health.

CDR3 sequence reads: CASSSILAGSYNEQFF. CDR3 sequence (DNA): TGTGCCAGCAGTTCCATTCTAGCGGGGTCCTACAATGAGCAGTTCTTC. The V and J genes are TRBV28 and TRBJ2-1, with 9 bases lining up with TRBD2. CDR3 length: 16 residues. Germline-derived CDR1 and CDR2 are MDHEN and SYDVKM. The V and J ends lost 4 bases and 1 base, in that order; junction bases with no gene match: 5.

J is TRBJ1-1 and V is TRBV7-2; maybe TRBD1 (5 bases). The CDR3 has 16 residues. Germline CDR1 reads SGHTA; CDR2 reads FQGNSA. Deletions cut 3 bases from V and 1 base from J, with 15 bases between. As DNA, the CDR3 is TGTGCCAGCAGCTTGGCGGCCAGGGTAAGGAACACTGAAGCTTTCTTT. It yields the protein CASSLAARVRNTEAFF.

The chain links TRBV28 to TRBJ1-3; D might be TRBD1 (6 bases). The V gene's germline CDR1 is MDHEN and CDR2 SYDVKM. The V end lost 8 bases, the J end lost 0 bases, and 20 bases lay between the germline ends. This CDR3 has 17 amino acids. CDR3 sequence reads: CASSTLQGLLSGNTIYF. CDR3 nucleotide sequence: TGTGCCAGCTCGACCCTCCAGGGGCTCCTCTCTGGAAACACCATATATTTT. Based on the CDR3 plus reference TRBV28 and TRBJ1-3, the full variable domain is DVKVTQSSRYLVKRTGEKVFLECVQDMDHENMFWYRQDPGLGLRLIYFSYDVKMKEKGDIPEGYSVSREKKERFSLILESASTNQTSMYLCASSTLQGLLSGNTIYFGEGSWLTVV.

The rearrangement uses TRBV12-3 or TRBV12-4 and TRBJ1-2; D may be TRBD1 (5 bases). This CDR3 contains 13 residues. With 7 bases removed from V and 8 bases from J, the gap between germline ends came to 17 bases. The CDR3 is CASTLRAGRGYTF. The CDR3 bases are TGTGCCAGCACCCTTAGAGCAGGGCGCGGCTACACCTTC.

The V and J genes are TRBV18 and TRBJ1-3; a possible D gene is TRBD1 (5 bases). There are 17 residues in the CDR3. Germline loops: CDR1 KGHSH, CDR2 LQKENI. Trimming took off 1 base at V and 0 bases at J, with 13 bases between the two ends. The CDR3 nucleotides are TGTGCCAGCTCACCACTTTCCGGGACTACCTCTGGAAACACCATATATTTT. The encoded protein is CASSPLSGTTSGNTIYF.

The chain recombines TRBV5-1 with TRBJ2-1; TRBD1 matches 8 bases. CDR1 is SGHRS and CDR2 is YFSETQ in the germline V gene. With V trimmed by 0 bases and J by 9 bases, 5 bases remained unmatched. The CDR3 contains 14 residues. The CDR3 DNA reads TGCGCCAGCAGCTTGGGACAGGGGTTTCTTGAGCAGTTCTTC. It specifies CASSLGQGFLEQFF.

The CDR3 region is CASSQPFRGSGEKLFF. Here the CDR3 DNA reads TGCGCCAGCAGCCAACCCTTCAGGGGGTCCGGTGAAAAACTGTTTTTT. The rearrangement links TRBV4-1 to TRBJ1-4, with TRBD1 identical over 7 bases. This CDR3 is built from 16 residues. Trimming removed 2 bases from V and 7 bases from J; junction bases left unmatched: 10. From germline, CDR1 is MGHRA and CDR2 YSYEKL.

The chain carries TRBV29-1 and TRBJ2-3; 10 positions agree with TRBD2. The CDR3 runs to 18 residues. Germline loops: CDR1 SQVTM, CDR2 ANQGSEA. Trimming at V came to 0 bases and at J to 1 base, leaving 10 bases not matched to a gene. CDR3 sequence (DNA): TGCAGCGTTGAAGATTCCAGCGGGAGGGCCGGTGGCACAGATACGCAGTATTTT. It yields the protein CSVEDSSGRAGGTDTQYF.